In its sample, the clone carrying this T cell receptor (beta chain) was seen a few times. The Seattle site enrolled patients during active infection and followed them longitudinally. This specimen belongs to a study of blood T cell repertoires in COVID-19. Study as a whole: From the United States, Italy and Spain came samples of acute and convalescent COVID-19.

Original methodology: Scientists estimated how many nucleated cells there were by amplifying reference gene primers. TCRdb's table, derived via immunoSEQ multiplex PCR, lists solely in-frame clones and lacks some. Clone size and the V and J calls come from that table; the DNA yielded D and trimming. Of hundreds of thousands of clones detected, roughly 90% appear once; the ten largest clones hold around 3%. Trimming took off 5 bases at V and 12 bases at J, with 23 bases between the two ends. The CDR3 spans 15 residues. CDR1 is SGHVS and CDR2 is FNYEAQ in the germline V gene. The origin of this receptor is a woman in her 30s with COVID-19, enrolled during active disease. V and J are TRBV7-6 and TRBJ2-1; the D gene is possibly TRBD1 (6 bases). The sequenced sample consisted of peripheral blood. DNA of the CDR3: TGTGCCAGCAGCGGTGTTCGGACAGCCGAAGTTGGGCAGTTCTTC. Residues: CASSGVRTAEVGQFF.